What follows are 26 T cell receptor beta chains derived from one specimen sequenced in a study of T-cell memory formation after mild COVID-19. MiXCR, applied by TCRdb to the 5' RACE reads, yields one record per CDR3 protein. The sample carries 200,000 to 250,000 distinct CDR3 sequences, over 8.5% recorded once. Source material: PBMCs or a T cell subset sorted from them (not recorded which). The source is a man in his late teens or twenties who had mild COVID-19 (a few samples of this study predate the infection). Cell type and time point are not known.

This clonotype was observed at least ten times. This chain's CDR3 is CASDAGDSEKLFF. CDR3 sequence (DNA): TGTGCCAGCGACGCAGGGGACAGTGAAAAACTGTTTTTT. The V and J genes are TRBV12-3 or TRBV12-4 and TRBJ1-4; 7 bases agree with TRBD1. There are 13 residues in the CDR3. V shed 8 bases, J shed 7 bases, and the junction held 7 bases outside the gene matches.

A few counts support this clonotype. This sequence joins TRBV20-1 and TRBJ1-5; possible D gene TRBD1, 6 bases. CDR3 length: 14 amino acids. The V end was cut by 1 base, the J end by 7 bases, with 14 bases between. Per germline, CDR1 DFQATT and CDR2 SNEGSKA (reference sequence). This chain's CDR3 is CSARVVAGDQPQHF. CDR3 DNA: TGCAGTGCTAGAGTGGTTGCAGGGGACCAGCCCCAGCATTTT.

This clonotype was counted a few times. The chain carries TRBV6-2 or TRBV6-3 and TRBJ2-3; 11 bases match TRBD2. Germline V gives CDR1 MNHEY, CDR2 SVGEGT. CDR3 length equals 15 residues. V shed 2 bases and J 3 bases; nucleotides not matched to a gene: 1. CDR3: CASSYRTSGTDTQYF. In DNA, the CDR3 is TGTGCCAGCAGTTACAGGACTAGCGGGACAGATACGCAGTATTTT.

The V gene is TRBV3-1, the J gene TRBJ1-2; D unresolved. Trimming shortened V by 0 bases and J by 4 bases, and 9 bases separated the two germline ends. Germline lookup yields CDR1 LGHDT and CDR2 YNNKEL (reference sequence). The CDR3 has 14 residues. CDR3 sequence (DNA): TGTGCCAGCAGCCAAGATCTGGACTTCTATGGCTACACCTTC. The encoded protein is CASSQDLDFYGYTF.

This clonotype was seen more than once but under ten times. The chain couples TRBV9 to TRBJ2-3, with D tentatively TRBD1 (6 bases). Germline values: CDR1 SGDLS, CDR2 YYNGEE. V lost 4 bases to trimming and J lost 5 bases, with 11 bases between them. The CDR3 extends over 13 amino acids. CDR3 bases: TGTGCCAGCAGCCCCCCAGGGGTAGATACGCAGTATTTT. It specifies CASSPPGVDTQYF. Drawing the rest from reference TRBV9 and TRBJ2-3, the complete variable domain is DSGVTQTPKHLITATGQRVTLRCSPRSGDLSVYWYQQSLDQGLQFLIQYYNGEERAKGNILERFSAQQFPDLHSELNLSSLELGDSALYFCASSPPGVDTQYFGPGTRLTVL.

The chain joins TRBV6-6 to TRBJ2-5; weak D call: TRBD2 (6 bases). The CDR3 has 13 residues. V lost 8 bases, J lost 3 bases, and 13 bases lay in between. The germline V gene has CDR1 MNHNY and CDR2 SVGAGI (reference sequence). CDR3 amino acids: CASGHPSEETQYF. CDR3 sequence (DNA): TGTGCCAGCGGCCACCCTAGCGAAGAGACCCAGTACTTC.

The genes are TRBV24-1 and TRBJ1-3; D is possibly TRBD1 (5 bases). Trimming removed 3 bases from V and 1 base from J, with 18 bases in between. CDR1 is KGHDR and CDR2 is SFDVKD in the germline V gene. The CDR3 runs 18 residues. Written as DNA, the CDR3 is TGTGCCACCAGTGATAACGGCCGGGGCCTATTATCTGGAAACACCATATATTTT. Protein sequence: CATSDNGRGLLSGNTIYF.

The rearrangement uses TRBV7-3 and TRBJ2-1; possibly TRBD2 for D (6 bases). Deletions cut 5 bases from V and 6 bases from J, with 11 bases between. The length of the CDR3 is 13 residues. Germline loops: CDR1 SGHTA, CDR2 FQGTGA. CDR3 region: CASSGTPFNEQFF. CDR3 DNA: TGTGCCAGCAGCGGGACTCCATTCAATGAGCAGTTCTTC.

The V gene is TRBV4-3, the J gene TRBJ2-2, with 12 bases that match TRBD2. The V gene end was trimmed by 5 bases and the J gene end by 3 bases; junction bases not matched to a gene: 4. CDR1 and CDR2 (germline): LGHNA, YSLEER. The CDR3 extends over 16 amino acids. The CDR3 is CASSATSGGYTGELFF. The CDR3 region has the DNA TGCGCCAGCAGCGCAACTAGCGGGGGGTACACCGGGGAGCTGTTTTTT.

This clonotype was found a few times. The V and J genes are TRBV4-1 and TRBJ1-2; D uncertain. CDR1 and CDR2 from the germline V gene are MGHRA and YSYEKL. Trimming left V 0 bases short and J 7 bases short, with 15 bases between. The CDR3 has 15 amino acids. CDR3 DNA: TGCGCCAGCAGCCAAGAACCCGCTTATGGCGCTGGCTACACCTTC. It translates to CASSQEPAYGAGYTF.

A few counts support this clonotype. The chain uses TRBV5-8 and TRBJ2-3; D uncertain. The V end lost 4 bases, the J end lost 3 bases, and 12 bases lay between the germline ends. This CDR3 has 14 amino acids. The V gene's germline CDR1 is SGHTS and CDR2 YDEGEE. For the CDR3, the DNA is TGTGCCAGCAGCCGACGCCAAGGGACAGATACGCAGTATTTT. This encodes CASSRRQGTDTQYF.

This clonotype was picked up many times. The chain uses TRBV5-6 and TRBJ2-1; no reliable D call. In germline, CDR1 is SGHDT, CDR2 YYEEEE. V was pared by 1 base and J by 4 bases, with 15 bases between. This CDR3 is built from 16 residues. DNA of the CDR3: TGTGCCAGCAGCTTGTGGTTCGGCATGGAATACAATGAGCAGTTCTTC. Its protein product is CASSLWFGMEYNEQFF.

This clonotype was seen more than once but under ten times. This chain links TRBV10-2 with TRBJ2-2; D unclear. CDR1 and CDR2 from the germline V gene are WSHSY and SAAADI. V lost 2 bases, J lost 0 bases, and 1 base lay in between. The length of the CDR3 is 13 residues. The CDR3 loop is CASSETNTGELFF. In nucleotides, the CDR3 is TGCGCCAGCAGTGAGACGAACACCGGGGAGCTGTTTTTT.

This clonotype was counted many times. The rearrangement links TRBV7-2 to TRBJ1-5; D is unresolved. This CDR3 region has 15 residues. Trimming shortened V by 1 base and J by 7 bases, and 14 bases separated the two germline ends. CDR1 and CDR2 (germline): SGHTA, FQGNSA. Written as DNA, the CDR3 is TGTGCCAGCAGCTTAGGGACCCTCGGCGGGCAGCCCCAGCATTTT. This codes for CASSLGTLGGQPQHF.

The V call is TRBV9, the J call TRBJ1-1; D not certain. V gave up 2 bases and J gave up 4 bases, with 12 bases separating them. This CDR3 contains 14 residues. CDR1 is SGDLS, CDR2 YYNGEE, per germline. CDR3 nucleotides: TGTGCCAGCAGCGTGGAGCCCTCGGGCACTGAAGCTTTCTTT. Translating gives CASSVEPSGTEAFF.

This clonotype was seen more than once but under ten times. The J gene is TRBJ2-3, the V gene TRBV20-1; 10 bases agree with TRBD2. CDR1 DFQATT and CDR2 SNEGSKA come from the germline V gene (reference sequence). The CDR3 has 18 residues. V gave up 3 bases and J gave up 0 bases; unmatched junction bases: 12. This chain's CDR3 is CSASPVERGGYSTDTQYF. CDR3 nucleotide sequence: TGCAGTGCTAGCCCAGTGGAGCGGGGGGGATATAGCACAGATACGCAGTATTTT.

The chain uses TRBV12-5 and TRBJ1-2; 9 bases align to TRBD1. Trimming cost V 5 bases and J 7 bases; bases outside gene matches: 14. Germline CDR1 reads LGHNT; CDR2 reads FRNRAP. The CDR3 is made up of 16 amino acids. CDR3 sequence: CASGPTPGTGFRGYTF. Written as DNA, the CDR3 is TGTGCTAGTGGTCCGACCCCCGGGACAGGGTTTCGTGGCTACACCTTC.

This clonotype has ten or more counts. The chain joins TRBV7-3 to TRBJ2-2; TRBD1 matches 12 bases. Trimming removed 5 bases from V and 5 bases from J; junction bases left unmatched: 9. Germline V lookup: CDR1 SGHTA, CDR2 FQGTGA. The CDR3 totals 17 residues. As DNA, the CDR3 is TGTGCCAGCAGCCTTACGGGACAGGGGGCACGGACCGGGGAGCTGTTTTTT. The encoded protein is CASSLTGQGARTGELFF. Drawing the rest from reference TRBV7-3 and TRBJ2-2, the complete variable domain is GAGVSQTPSNKVTEKGKYVELRCDPISGHTALYWYRQSLGQGPEFLIYFQGTGAADDSGLPNDRFFAVRPEGSVSTLKIQRTERGDSAVYLCASSLTGQGARTGELFFGEGSRLTVL.

This clonotype was seen many times. CDR3 sequence reads: CASHGVTGELFF. CDR3 sequence (DNA): TGTGCCAGCCACGGGGTCACCGGGGAGCTGTTTTTT. The rearrangement links TRBV6-5 to TRBJ2-2, with D tentatively TRBD2 (5 bases). V was shortened by 8 bases and J by 4 bases, with 8 bases between the two germline ends. This CDR3 contains 12 residues. Germline values: CDR1 MNHEY, CDR2 SVGAGI.

This clonotype was seen more than once but under ten times. The chain links TRBV20-1 to TRBJ2-7; the match to TRBD2 covers 7 bases. Trimming removed 6 bases from V and 2 bases from J; junction bases left unmatched: 10. This CDR3 has 14 residues. Germline assignment: CDR1 DFQATT and CDR2 SNEGSKA (reference sequence). CDR3 amino acids: CSALPGAGAYEQYV. CDR3 sequence (DNA): TGCAGTGCCCTCCCCGGGGCGGGGGCCTACGAGCAGTACGTC.

This clonotype has more than one count but fewer than ten. This chain joins TRBV5-1 and TRBJ1-5, with D possibly TRBD1 on 5 matching bases. The CDR3 sequence is 15 residues long. Germline CDR1 reads SGHRS; CDR2 reads YFSETQ. Trimming removed 3 bases at V and 5 bases at J, with 15 bases between. The CDR3, as DNA: TGCGCCAGCAGCTCCGGCCAAGGGGAGTATCAGCCCCAGCATTTT. It codes for CASSSGQGEYQPQHF.

This clonotype showed up just a few times. The V and J genes are TRBV7-2 and TRBJ2-7, with 7 bases lining up with TRBD1. V trimming: 5 bases; J trimming: 7 bases; junction bases outside the gene matches: 8. CDR3 length: 13 amino acids. The germline CDR1 and CDR2 sequences are SGHTA and FQGNSA. CDR3 bases: TGTGCCAGCAGCAGGGACAGTTGGGGGGAGCAGTACGTC. Translation: CASSRDSWGEQYV.

At least ten counts were recorded for this clonotype. It is likely a read error, because the conserved phenylalanine at the end of the CDR3 is missing. Because the CDR3's place on the DNA is in doubt, the DNA is left out and the CDR3 is given as listed by TCRdb. The V and J genes are TRBV30 and TRBJ1-2; the listed D gene, TRBD1, was not tested against the DNA. CDR1 and CDR2 from the germline V gene are GTSNPN and SVGIG (reference sequence). 10 amino acids form the CDR3, both terminal residues included. The CDR3 is CAWDRDRAFL.

V gene TRBV4-1 combines with J gene TRBJ2-5, with 8 bases matching TRBD2. Germline CDR1 MGHRA, CDR2 YSYEKL. The trim removed 4 bases at V and 2 bases at J, leaving 6 bases unmatched. The CDR3 length is 15 residues. CDR3 sequence: CASSRGTSPQETQYF. The CDR3 region has the DNA TGCGCCAGCAGCCGCGGGACTAGTCCGCAAGAGACCCAGTACTTC.

The chain employs TRBV20-1 and TRBJ2-4, with D unclear. The germline V gene encodes CDR1 DFQATT and CDR2 SNEGSKA (reference sequence). The CDR3 has 11 residues. V lost 3 bases and J lost 8, with 8 bases in between. The CDR3 DNA reads TGCAGTGCTAGGATATCAGACATTCAGTACTTC. Amino acids: CSARISDIQYF.

V is TRBV7-8 and J is TRBJ2-1, with D tentatively TRBD1 (5 bases). The germline V gene has CDR1 SGHVS and CDR2 FQNEAQ. This CDR3 has 15 residues. V was trimmed by 5 bases and J by 4 bases, leaving 15 bases between them. CDR3 amino acids: CASSKAGRNYNEQFF. CDR3 bases: TGTGCCAGCAGCAAGGCAGGGCGGAATTACAATGAGCAGTTCTTC.